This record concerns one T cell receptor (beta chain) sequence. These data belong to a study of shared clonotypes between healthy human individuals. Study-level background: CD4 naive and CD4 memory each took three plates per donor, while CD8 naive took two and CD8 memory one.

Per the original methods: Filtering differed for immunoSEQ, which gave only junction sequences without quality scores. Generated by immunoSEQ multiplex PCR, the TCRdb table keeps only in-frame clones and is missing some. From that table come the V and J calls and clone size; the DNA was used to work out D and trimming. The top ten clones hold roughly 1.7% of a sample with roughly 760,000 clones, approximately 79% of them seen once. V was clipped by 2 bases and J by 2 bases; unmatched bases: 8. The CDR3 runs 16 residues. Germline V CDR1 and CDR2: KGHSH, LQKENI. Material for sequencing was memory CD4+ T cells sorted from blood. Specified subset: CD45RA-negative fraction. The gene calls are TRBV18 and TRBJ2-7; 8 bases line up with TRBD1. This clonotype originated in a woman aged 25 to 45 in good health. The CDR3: CASSPARGPLTYEQYF. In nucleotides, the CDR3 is TGTGCCAGCTCACCAGCCAGGGGGCCCTTGACCTACGAGCAGTACTTC.